This T cell receptor (beta chain) is from a study of spatial heterogeneity in lung cancer. This clonotype was counted many times. TCRdb redid the calling of the 5' RACE reads with MiXCR, one entry per CDR3 protein. Counted here are tens of thousands of distinct CDR3 sequences, around 5.3% occurring once; the ten biggest clones make up about 32%. Time point denoted: sample taken at primary tumor resection. Germline V gives CDR1 MNHEY, CDR2 SVGAGI. This CDR3 is 15 amino acids long. The V segment lost 6 bases and the J segment 9 bases; nucleotides outside the gene matches: 11. This TCR came from a male donor with early-stage non-small cell lung cancer. The chain carries TRBV6-5 and TRBJ2-1, with 10 bases identical to TRBD2. The material sequenced was PBMCs, taken at surgery. Here the CDR3 DNA reads TGTGCCAGCAGGTGGACTAGCGGTACACTCCTTGAGCAGTTCTTC. Protein sequence: CASRWTSGTLLEQFF.